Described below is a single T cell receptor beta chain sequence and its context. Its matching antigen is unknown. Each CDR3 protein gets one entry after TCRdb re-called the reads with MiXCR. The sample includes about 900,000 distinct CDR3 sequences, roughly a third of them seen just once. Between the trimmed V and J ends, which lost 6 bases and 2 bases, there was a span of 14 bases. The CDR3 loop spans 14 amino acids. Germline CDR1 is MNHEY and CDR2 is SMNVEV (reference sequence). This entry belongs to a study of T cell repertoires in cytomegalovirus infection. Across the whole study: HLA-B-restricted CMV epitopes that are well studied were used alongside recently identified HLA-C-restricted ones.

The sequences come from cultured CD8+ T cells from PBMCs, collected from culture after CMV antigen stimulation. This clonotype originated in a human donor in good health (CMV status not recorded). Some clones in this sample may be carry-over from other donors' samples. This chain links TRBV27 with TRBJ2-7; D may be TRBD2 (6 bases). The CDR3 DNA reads TGTGCCAGCAGACCAATGGGGGAGGCCTACGAGCAGTACTTC. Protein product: CASRPMGEAYEQYF.